The entry below gives a single T cell receptor (beta chain) sequence along with its context. These data are taken from a study of cytomegalovirus exposure and HLA in healthy donors. The ends lost 6 bases at V and 3 bases at J; junction bases unmatched: 4. Germline CDR1 reads SGHVS; CDR2 reads FNYEAQ. The length of the CDR3 is 14 residues. The PCR contained 60 Vbeta and 13 Jbeta primers. Some clones are missing from TCRdb's copy, which holds only in-frame ones; the method was immunoSEQ multiplex PCR. The table includes about 160,000 clones, around three quarters detected once. The chain uses TRBV7-6 and TRBJ1-3, with 8 bases aligning to TRBD1. Sample: PBMCs. The source of this sequence is a man aged 35-49 years in good health and CMV-seronegative. CDR3 sequence (DNA): TGTGCCAGCAGGGAAGACAGGGGTGGAAACACCATATATTTT. It translates to CASREDRGGNTIYF.